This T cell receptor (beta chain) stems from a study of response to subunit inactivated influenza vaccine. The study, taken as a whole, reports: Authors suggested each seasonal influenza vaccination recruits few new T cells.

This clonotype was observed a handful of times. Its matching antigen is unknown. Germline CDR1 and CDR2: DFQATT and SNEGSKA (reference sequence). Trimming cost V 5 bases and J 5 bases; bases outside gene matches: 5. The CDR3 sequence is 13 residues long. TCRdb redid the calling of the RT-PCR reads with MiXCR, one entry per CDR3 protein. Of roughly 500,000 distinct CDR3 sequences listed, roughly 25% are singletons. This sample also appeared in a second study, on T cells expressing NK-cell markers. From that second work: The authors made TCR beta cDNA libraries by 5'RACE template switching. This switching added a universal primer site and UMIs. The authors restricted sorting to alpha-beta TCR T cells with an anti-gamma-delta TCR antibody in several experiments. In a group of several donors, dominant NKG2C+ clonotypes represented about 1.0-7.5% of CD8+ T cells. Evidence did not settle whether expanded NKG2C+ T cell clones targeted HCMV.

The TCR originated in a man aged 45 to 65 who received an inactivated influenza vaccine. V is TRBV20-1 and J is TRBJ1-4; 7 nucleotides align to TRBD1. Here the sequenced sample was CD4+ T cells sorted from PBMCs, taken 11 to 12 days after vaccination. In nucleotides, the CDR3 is TGCAGTGCTCGACAGGGCTGGAATGAAAAACTGTTTTTT. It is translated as CSARQGWNEKLFF.